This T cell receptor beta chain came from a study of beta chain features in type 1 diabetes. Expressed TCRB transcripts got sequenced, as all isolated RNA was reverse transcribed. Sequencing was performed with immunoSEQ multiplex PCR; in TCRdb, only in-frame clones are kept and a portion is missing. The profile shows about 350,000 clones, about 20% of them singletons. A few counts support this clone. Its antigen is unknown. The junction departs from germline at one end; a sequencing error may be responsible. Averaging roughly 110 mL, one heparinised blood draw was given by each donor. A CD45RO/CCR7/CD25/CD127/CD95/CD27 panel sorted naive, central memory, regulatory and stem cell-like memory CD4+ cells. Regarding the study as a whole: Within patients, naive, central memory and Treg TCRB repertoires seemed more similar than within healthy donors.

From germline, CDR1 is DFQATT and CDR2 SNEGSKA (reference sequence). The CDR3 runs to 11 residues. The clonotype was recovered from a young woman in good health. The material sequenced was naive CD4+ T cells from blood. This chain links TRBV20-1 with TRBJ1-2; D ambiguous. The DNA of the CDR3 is TGCCGTGCAGCGGAGGTGGATGGCTACACCTTC. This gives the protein CRAAEVDGYTF.